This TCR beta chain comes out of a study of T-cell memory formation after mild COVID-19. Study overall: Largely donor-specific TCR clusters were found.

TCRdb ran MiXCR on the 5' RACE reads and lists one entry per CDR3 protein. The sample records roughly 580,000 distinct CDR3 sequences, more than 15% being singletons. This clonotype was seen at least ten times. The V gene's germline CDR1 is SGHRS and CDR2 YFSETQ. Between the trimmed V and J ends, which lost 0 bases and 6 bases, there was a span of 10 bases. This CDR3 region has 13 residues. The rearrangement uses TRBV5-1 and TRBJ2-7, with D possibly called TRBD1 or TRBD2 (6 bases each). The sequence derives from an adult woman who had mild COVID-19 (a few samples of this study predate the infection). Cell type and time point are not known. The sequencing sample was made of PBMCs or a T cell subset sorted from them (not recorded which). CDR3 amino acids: CASSLGGAGEQYF. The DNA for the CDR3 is TGCGCCAGCAGCTTGGGGGGGGCTGGCGAGCAGTACTTC.